The clone carrying this TCR beta chain was detected only a few times. Expressed TCRB transcripts got sequenced, as all isolated RNA was reverse transcribed. The data were produced by immunoSEQ multiplex PCR, yet TCRdb's version contains in-frame clones alone and is incomplete. This sample has 15,000 to 20,000 clones; around 46% occur once, and the top ten carry approximately 0.42%. The single heparinised draw taken from each donor contained around 100 mL of blood on average. Each of the sorted populations had a purity greater than 98%. The data derive from a study of beta chain features in type 1 diabetes. Germline CDR1 GTSNPN, CDR2 SVGIG (reference sequence). CDR3 length: 15 residues. Deletions cut 0 bases from V and 8 bases from J, with 14 bases between.

The source is a man aged 18 to 30 in good health. This sequence joins TRBV30 and TRBJ2-6; D might be TRBD1 (5 bases). Sequencing was performed on stem cell memory CD4+ T cells from blood. The CDR3 sequence is CAWSVGRVATNVLTF. The CDR3 DNA is TGTGCCTGGAGTGTTGGCAGGGTCGCGACCAACGTCCTGACTTTC.